The 16 T cell receptor beta chains below come from one sample, sequenced in a study of shared clonotypes between healthy human individuals. The repertoire was sequenced with immunoSEQ multiplex PCR; TCRdb's copy has only in-frame clones and lacks some. The sample shows approximately 1,500,000 clones, roughly 98% of them seen only once. Sample: naive CD4+ T cells sorted from blood. The subset here: CD45RA+ positively selected. The receptors were sampled from a young man in good health.

The gene calls are TRBV5-1 and TRBJ2-1, with 11 bases fitting TRBD2. The CDR3 runs 15 residues. CDR1 SGHRS and CDR2 YFSETQ come from the germline V gene. The V and J ends lost 3 bases and 10 bases, in that order; junction bases with no gene match: 9. CDR3: CASSSLAGGPGEQFF. The CDR3 DNA is TGCGCCAGCAGCTCTTTAGCGGGAGGGCCAGGGGAGCAGTTCTTC.

The CDR3 coding sequence is TGTGCCAGTAGTATCAGCGGGTACGGGGAGCTGTTTTTT. Translating it yields CASSISGYGELFF. V is TRBV19 and J is TRBJ2-2, with a weak D call TRBD2 (6 bases). The V gene lost 3 bases and the J gene lost 7 bases, with 9 bases spanning the gap. CDR3 length: 13 amino acids. Germline V CDR1 and CDR2: LNHDA, SQIVND (reference sequence).

The rearrangement uses TRBV10-1 and TRBJ2-1; 9 bases fit TRBD1. Germline CDR1 and CDR2: WNHNN and SYGVQD (reference sequence). The CDR3 loop spans 17 amino acids. The junction had 8 bases not matched to a gene; V was cut back by 3 bases and J by 2 bases. Here the CDR3 reads CASSDIHRQGAYNEQFF. As DNA, the CDR3 is TGCGCCAGCAGTGATATACACCGACAGGGGGCCTACAATGAGCAGTTCTTC.

CDR3 coding DNA: TGTGCCAGCAGTGCCTGGGGGAGCTCCTACAATGAGCAGTTCTTC. Residues: CASSAWGSSYNEQFF. The chain joins TRBV27 to TRBJ2-1, with D perhaps given as TRBD1 or TRBD2 (5 bases each). Looked up from germline, CDR1 is MNHEY and CDR2 is SMNVEV (reference sequence). Trimming removed 5 bases at V and 0 bases at J, with 11 bases between. CDR3 length: 15 amino acids.

The chain has TRBV2 and TRBJ2-7; 10 bases agree with TRBD1. The V gene's germline CDR1 is SNHLY and CDR2 FYNNEI. The CDR3 length is 14 residues. Trimming removed 7 bases from V and 3 bases from J; junction bases left unmatched: 6. CDR3 protein: CASTGQGEIYEQYF. DNA for the CDR3: TGTGCCAGCACCGGACAGGGGGAAATCTACGAGCAGTACTTC.

The chain couples TRBV10-3 to TRBJ1-4, with D possibly matching TRBD1 (6 bases). This CDR3 spans 14 amino acids. Trimming pared 4 bases from V and 4 bases from J, leaving 10 bases between. CDR1 and CDR2 from the germline V gene are ENHRY and SYGVKD. In DNA, the CDR3 is TGTGCCATCAGTGGGACAGCAAGTAATGAAAAACTGTTTTTT. It translates to CAISGTASNEKLFF.

The chain is built from TRBV9 and TRBJ2-3, with TRBD2 matching 12 bases. V shed 1 base and J 5 bases; nucleotides not matched to a gene: 5. CDR1 and CDR2 (germline): SGDLS, YYNGEE. The CDR3 totals 16 residues. The CDR3 DNA reads TGTGCCAGCAGCGTACTGTCGGGACTAGCGGGAGATACGCAGTATTTT. It is translated as CASSVLSGLAGDTQYF.

The rearrangement links TRBV27 to TRBJ1-2; TRBD1 matches 7 bases. This CDR3 comprises 16 residues. CDR1 is MNHEY, CDR2 SMNVEV, per germline (reference sequence). V shed 5 bases, J shed 4 bases, and the junction held 13 bases outside the gene matches. Here the CDR3 reads CASSDHRGIGSYGYTF. CDR3 coding DNA: TGTGCCAGCAGTGATCACAGGGGCATTGGTAGCTATGGCTACACCTTC.

This chain joins TRBV2 and TRBJ2-1, with TRBD2 matching 11 bases. This CDR3 contains 13 residues. V trimming: 8 bases; J trimming: 10 bases; junction bases outside the gene matches: 7. The germline CDR1 and CDR2 sequences are SNHLY and FYNNEI. The CDR3 loop reads CASSTSGTFEQFF. The CDR3, as DNA: TGTGCCAGCTCGACTAGCGGGACGTTCGAGCAGTTCTTC.

This chain links TRBV28 with TRBJ2-1; D is perhaps TRBD2 (6 bases). V was trimmed by 4 bases and J by 7 bases, leaving 17 bases between them. The CDR3 is 15 amino acids. Germline lookup yields CDR1 MDHEN and CDR2 SYDVKM. CDR3 nucleotide sequence: TGTGCCAGCAGTTATCGGGCCTCCGGGGGTAATGAGCAGTTCTTC. The encoded protein is CASSYRASGGNEQFF.

This rearrangement joins TRBV7-9 to TRBJ2-7, with D possibly matching TRBD1 (5 bases). V lost 1 base, J lost 2 bases, and 6 bases lay in between. Germline-derived CDR1 and CDR2 are SEHNR and FQNEAQ (reference sequence). The CDR3 covers 13 residues. CDR3 nucleotides: TGTGCCAGCAGCTTAGTAGGGGCCTACGAGCAGTACTTC. It codes for CASSLVGAYEQYF.

In this sample, this clone turned up once. V and J are TRBV4-2 and TRBJ2-7; weak D call: TRBD1 (5 bases). The germline CDR1 and CDR2 sequences are LGHNA and YNFKEQ. The length of the CDR3 is 16 residues. Between the trimmed V and J ends, which lost 0 bases and 3 bases, there was a span of 15 bases. The CDR3 reads CASSQEFYRGIYEQYF. The CDR3 nucleotides are TGTGCCAGCAGCCAAGAGTTTTATAGGGGTATCTACGAGCAGTACTTC.

The genes are TRBV11-3 and TRBJ2-5; D may be TRBD1 (6 bases). This CDR3 has 13 residues. Trimming cost V 2 bases and J 9 bases, with 13 bases left between them. Germline-derived CDR1 and CDR2 are SGHNT and YENEEA. The CDR3 DNA reads TGTGCCAGCAGCTTAAGGGGGTCCCGGGCCCAGTACTTC. Amino acid sequence: CASSLRGSRAQYF.

This clone was recorded only once. V usage is TRBV5-1 and J usage is TRBJ2-1, with TRBD1 identical over 9 bases. The junction had 2 bases not matched to a gene; V was cut back by 0 bases and J by 7 bases. Germline V gene data show CDR1 as SGHRS and CDR2 as YFSETQ. The length of the CDR3 is 14 residues. The CDR3 reads CASSLGTGENEQFF. The CDR3 coding sequence is TGCGCCAGCAGCTTGGGGACAGGGGAGAATGAGCAGTTCTTC. Full variable domain (remainder filled in from reference TRBV5-1 and TRBJ2-1): KAGVTQTPRYLIKTRGQQVTLSCSPISGHRSVSWYQQTPGQGLQFLFEYFSETQRNKGNFPGRFSGRQFSNSRSEMNVSTLELGDSALYLCASSLGTGENEQFFGPGTRLTVL.

Turning to this clone: The sample has other DNA sequences that encode this CDR3 too. The genes are TRBV6-6 and TRBJ1-3; D unclear. The V end lost 0 bases, the J end lost 0 bases, and 6 bases lay between the germline ends. CDR1 MNHNY and CDR2 SVGAGI come from the germline V gene (reference sequence). CDR3 length: 15 amino acids. DNA for the CDR3: TGTGCCAGCAGTTACTCTACTCCCTCTGGAAACACCATATATTTT. It is translated as CASSYSTPSGNTIYF.

As to this clone: Other DNA sequences within the sample encode an identical CDR3. The genes are TRBV5-4 and TRBJ2-7; TRBD1 might be the D (6 bases). Looked up from germline, CDR1 is SGHNT and CDR2 is YYREEE (reference sequence). V was cut by 3 bases and J by 2 bases, with 9 bases left in between. The CDR3 covers 13 residues. The CDR3 protein is CASSSRGTYEQYF. In nucleotides, the CDR3 is TGTGCCAGCAGCTCCAGGGGTACCTACGAGCAGTACTTC.